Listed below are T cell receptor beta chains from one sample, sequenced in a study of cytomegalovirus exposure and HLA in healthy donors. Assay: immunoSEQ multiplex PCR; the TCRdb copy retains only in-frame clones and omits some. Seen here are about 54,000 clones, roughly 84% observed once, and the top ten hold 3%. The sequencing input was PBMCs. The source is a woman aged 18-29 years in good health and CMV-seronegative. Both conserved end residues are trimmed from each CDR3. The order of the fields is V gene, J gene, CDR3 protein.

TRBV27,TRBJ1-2,ASSLSPLNYGYT
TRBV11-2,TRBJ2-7,ASSSPTSGRTYEQY
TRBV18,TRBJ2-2,ASSPRLAGGPGTGELF
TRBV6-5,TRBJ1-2,ASSFMAPGGYT
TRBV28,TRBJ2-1,ASSLPTGTSGKSSYNEQF
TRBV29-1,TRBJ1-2,SVRQGATYGYT
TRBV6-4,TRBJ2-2,ASSDSRESGELF
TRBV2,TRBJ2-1,ASSLGEGLAGIGQF
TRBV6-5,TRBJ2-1,ASSLAGTAYNEQF
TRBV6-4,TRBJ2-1,ASRPTSGSYNEQF
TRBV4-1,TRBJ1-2,ASSQERDRGFYGYT
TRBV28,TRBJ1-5,ASNSQGWSNQPQH
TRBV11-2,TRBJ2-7,ASSSSRGRGYEQY
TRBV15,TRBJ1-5,ATSIWDRAYNQPQH
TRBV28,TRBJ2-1,AASGRTDLGNEQF
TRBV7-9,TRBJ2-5,ASSPTGGYDQETQY
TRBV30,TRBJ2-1,AWSSAGSPDEQF
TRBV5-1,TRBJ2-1,ASSWGTSVF
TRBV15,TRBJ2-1,ATSREAGGEYNEQF
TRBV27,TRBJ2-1,ASSLPQGVYNEQF
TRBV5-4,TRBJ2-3,ASSFISGRGSTDTQY
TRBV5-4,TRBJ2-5,ASSLGGSQETQY
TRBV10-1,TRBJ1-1,ATSSDRLNTEAF
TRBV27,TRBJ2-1,ASSLGPQAGVYNEQF
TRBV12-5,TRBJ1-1,ASGPGQGGTEAF
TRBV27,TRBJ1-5,ASSPLALDQPQH
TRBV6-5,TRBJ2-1,ASSYWGGDEQF
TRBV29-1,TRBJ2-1,SVRLAGDLEQF
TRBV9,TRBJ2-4,ASSPEGGGGKNIQY
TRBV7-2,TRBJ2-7,ASSSGLAGMPPD
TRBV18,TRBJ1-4,ASSLDSDNEKLF
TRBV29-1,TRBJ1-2,SVVSPGTNYGYT
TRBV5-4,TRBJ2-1,ASSSVWGREEQF
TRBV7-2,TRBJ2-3,ASSFYSTSTDTQY
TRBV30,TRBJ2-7,AWSVVGRGTYEQY
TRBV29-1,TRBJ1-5,SVGRESNQPQH
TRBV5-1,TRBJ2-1,ASSLGERGEQF
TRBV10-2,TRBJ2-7,ASSASGTYEQY
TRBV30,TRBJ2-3,AWSEVAGSDTQY
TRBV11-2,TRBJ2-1,ASRPTGLSEIEQF
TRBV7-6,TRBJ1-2,ASSLGGQGAYYGYT